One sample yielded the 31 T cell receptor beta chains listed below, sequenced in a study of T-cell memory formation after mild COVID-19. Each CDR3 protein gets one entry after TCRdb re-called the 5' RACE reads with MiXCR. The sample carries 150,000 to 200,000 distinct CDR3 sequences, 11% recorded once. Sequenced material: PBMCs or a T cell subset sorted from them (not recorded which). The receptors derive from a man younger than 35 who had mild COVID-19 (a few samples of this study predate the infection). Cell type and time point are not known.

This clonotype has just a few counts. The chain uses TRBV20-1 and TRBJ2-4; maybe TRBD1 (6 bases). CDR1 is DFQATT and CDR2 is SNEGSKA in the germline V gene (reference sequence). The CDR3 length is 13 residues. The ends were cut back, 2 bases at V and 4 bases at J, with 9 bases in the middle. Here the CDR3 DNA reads TGCAGTGCTAGAACCGGACAGAAAAACATTCAGTACTTC. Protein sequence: CSARTGQKNIQYF.

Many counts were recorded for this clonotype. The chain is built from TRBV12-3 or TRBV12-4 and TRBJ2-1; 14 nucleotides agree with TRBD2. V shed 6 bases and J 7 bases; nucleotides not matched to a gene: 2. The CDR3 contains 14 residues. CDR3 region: CASRWTSGGNEQFF. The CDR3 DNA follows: TGTGCCAGCAGATGGACTAGCGGGGGGAATGAGCAGTTCTTC.

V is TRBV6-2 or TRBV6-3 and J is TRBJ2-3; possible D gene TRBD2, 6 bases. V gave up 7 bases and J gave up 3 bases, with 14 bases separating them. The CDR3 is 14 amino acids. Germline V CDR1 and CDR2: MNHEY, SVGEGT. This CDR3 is CASNDPGLTDTQYF. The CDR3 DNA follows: TGTGCCAGCAACGACCCGGGACTTACAGATACGCAGTATTTT.

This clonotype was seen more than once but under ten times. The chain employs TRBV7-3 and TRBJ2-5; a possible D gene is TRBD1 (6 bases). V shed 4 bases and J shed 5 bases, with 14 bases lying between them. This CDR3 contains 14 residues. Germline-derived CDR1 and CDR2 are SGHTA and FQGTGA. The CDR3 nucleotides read TGTGCCAGCAGCTCCCAGGGGCGCCCCGAGACCCAGTACTTC. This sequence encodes CASSSQGRPETQYF.

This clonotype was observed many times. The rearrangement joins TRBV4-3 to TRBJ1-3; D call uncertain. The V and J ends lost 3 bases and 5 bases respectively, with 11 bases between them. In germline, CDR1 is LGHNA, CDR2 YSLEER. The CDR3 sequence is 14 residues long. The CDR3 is CASSHPPPRNTIYF. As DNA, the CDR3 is TGCGCCAGCAGCCACCCCCCGCCCCGAAACACCATATATTTT.

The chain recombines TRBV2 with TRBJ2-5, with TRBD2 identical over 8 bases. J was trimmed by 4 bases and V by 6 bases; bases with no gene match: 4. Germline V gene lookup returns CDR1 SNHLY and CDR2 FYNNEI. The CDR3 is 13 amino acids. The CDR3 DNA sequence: TGTGCCAGCAGGCGGGGGGAGGTAGAGACCCAGTACTTC. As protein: CASRRGEVETQYF. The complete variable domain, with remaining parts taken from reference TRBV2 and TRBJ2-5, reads EPEVTQTPSHQVTQMGQEVILRCVPISNHLYFYWYRQILGQKVEFLVSFYNNEISEKSEIFDDQFSVERPDGSNFTLKIRSTKLEDSAMYFCASRRGEVETQYFGPGTRLLVL.

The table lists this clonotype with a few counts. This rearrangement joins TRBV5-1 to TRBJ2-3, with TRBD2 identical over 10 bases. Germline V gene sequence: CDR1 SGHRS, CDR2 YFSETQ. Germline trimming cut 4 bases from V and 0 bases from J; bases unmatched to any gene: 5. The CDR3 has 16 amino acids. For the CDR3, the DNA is TGCGCCAGCAGCCAACTAGCGGGGACTAGCACAGATACGCAGTATTTT. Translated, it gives CASSQLAGTSTDTQYF.

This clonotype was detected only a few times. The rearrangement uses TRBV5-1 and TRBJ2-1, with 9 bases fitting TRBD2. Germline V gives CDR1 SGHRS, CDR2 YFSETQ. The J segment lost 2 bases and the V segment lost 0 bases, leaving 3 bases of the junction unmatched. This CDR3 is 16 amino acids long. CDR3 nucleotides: TGCGCCAGCAGCTTGGCGCGGGGGGGCCCCTACAATGAGCAGTTCTTC. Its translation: CASSLARGGPYNEQFF.

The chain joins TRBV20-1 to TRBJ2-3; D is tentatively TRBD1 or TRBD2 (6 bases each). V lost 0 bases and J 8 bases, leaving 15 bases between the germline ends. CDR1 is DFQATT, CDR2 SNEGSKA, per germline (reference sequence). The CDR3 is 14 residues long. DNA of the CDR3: TGCAGTGCTAGAGACAGCAGGGGAGCGGGTACGCAGTATTTT. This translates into CSARDSRGAGTQYF.

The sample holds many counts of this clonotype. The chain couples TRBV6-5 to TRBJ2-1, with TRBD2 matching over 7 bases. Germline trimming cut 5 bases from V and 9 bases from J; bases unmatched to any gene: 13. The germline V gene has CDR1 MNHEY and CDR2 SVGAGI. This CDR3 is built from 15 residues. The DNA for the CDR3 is TGTGCCAGCAGTCGTATAGCGGGTTCTGGCGGTGAGCAGTTCTTC. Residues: CASSRIAGSGGEQFF.

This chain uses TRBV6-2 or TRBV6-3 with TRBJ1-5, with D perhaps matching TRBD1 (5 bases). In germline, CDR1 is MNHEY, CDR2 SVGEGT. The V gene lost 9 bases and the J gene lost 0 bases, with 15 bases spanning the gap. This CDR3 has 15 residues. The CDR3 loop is CASKTVSNSNQPQHF. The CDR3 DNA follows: TGTGCCAGTAAGACAGTTTCTAATAGCAATCAGCCCCAGCATTTT.

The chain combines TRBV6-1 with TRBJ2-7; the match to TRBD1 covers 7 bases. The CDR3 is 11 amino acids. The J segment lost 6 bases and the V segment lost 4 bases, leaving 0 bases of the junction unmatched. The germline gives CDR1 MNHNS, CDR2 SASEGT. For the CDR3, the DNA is TGTGCCAGCAGTGGACAGGGCGAGCAGTACTTC. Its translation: CASSGQGEQYF.

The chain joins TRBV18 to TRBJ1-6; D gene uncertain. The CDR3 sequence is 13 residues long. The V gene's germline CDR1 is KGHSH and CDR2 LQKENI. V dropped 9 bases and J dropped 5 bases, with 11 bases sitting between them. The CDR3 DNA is TGTGCCAGTCATGACATGAATAATTCACCCCTCCACTTT. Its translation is CASHDMNNSPLHF.

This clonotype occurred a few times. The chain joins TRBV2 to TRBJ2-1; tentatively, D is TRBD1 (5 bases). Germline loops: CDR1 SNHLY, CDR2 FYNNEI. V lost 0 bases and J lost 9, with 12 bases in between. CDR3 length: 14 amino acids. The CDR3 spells CASSEAPGPLEQFF. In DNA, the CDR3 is TGTGCCAGCAGTGAAGCCCCAGGGCCTCTTGAGCAGTTCTTC. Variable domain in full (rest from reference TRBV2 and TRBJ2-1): EPEVTQTPSHQVTQMGQEVILRCVPISNHLYFYWYRQILGQKVEFLVSFYNNEISEKSEIFDDQFSVERPDGSNFTLKIRSTKLEDSAMYFCASSEAPGPLEQFFGPGTRLTVL.

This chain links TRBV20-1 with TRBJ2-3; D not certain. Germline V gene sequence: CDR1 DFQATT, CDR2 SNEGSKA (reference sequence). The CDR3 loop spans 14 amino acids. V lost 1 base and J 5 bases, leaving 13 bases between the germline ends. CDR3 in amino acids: CSARAEETQDTQYF. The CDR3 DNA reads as TGCAGTGCTAGAGCGGAAGAAACTCAAGATACGCAGTATTTT.

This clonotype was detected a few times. CDR3 in DNA: TGTGCCACCAGCAGGGACAGGTCTGACATTCAGTACTTC. Protein sequence: CATSRDRSDIQYF. The chain carries TRBV15 and TRBJ2-4, with TRBD1 matching 7 bases. Losses at the gene ends were 3 bases for V and 8 bases for J; bases not matched to a gene: 4. Germline CDR1 is LNHNV and CDR2 is YYDKDF (reference sequence). This CDR3 spans 13 amino acids.

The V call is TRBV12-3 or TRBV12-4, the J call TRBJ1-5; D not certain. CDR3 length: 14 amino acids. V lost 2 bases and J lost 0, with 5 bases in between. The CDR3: CASSLFPSNQPQHF. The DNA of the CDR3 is TGTGCCAGCAGTTTATTCCCTAGCAATCAGCCCCAGCATTTT.

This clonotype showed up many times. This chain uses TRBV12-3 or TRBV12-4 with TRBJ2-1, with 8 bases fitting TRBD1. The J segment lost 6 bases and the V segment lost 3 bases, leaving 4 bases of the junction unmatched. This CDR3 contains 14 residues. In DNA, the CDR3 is TGTGCCAGCAGTTTTCAGGGGGCGACCAATGAGCAGTTCTTC. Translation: CASSFQGATNEQFF.

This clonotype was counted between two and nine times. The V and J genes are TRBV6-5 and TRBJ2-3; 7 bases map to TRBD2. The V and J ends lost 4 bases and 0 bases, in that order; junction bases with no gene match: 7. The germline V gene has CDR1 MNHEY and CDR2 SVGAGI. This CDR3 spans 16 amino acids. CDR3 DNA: TGTGCCAGCAGTTCTGGGGCTAGCGGAAGCACAGATACGCAGTATTTT. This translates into CASSSGASGSTDTQYF.

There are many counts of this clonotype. The CDR3 DNA is TGTGCCATCAGTGGACGGACAGCGTCGTCCTACGAGCAGTACTTC. Protein sequence: CAISGRTASSYEQYF. The chain couples TRBV10-3 to TRBJ2-7; maybe TRBD1 (6 bases). V was pared by 4 bases and J by 1 base, with 14 bases between. Germline CDR1 is ENHRY and CDR2 is SYGVKD. The CDR3 covers 15 residues.

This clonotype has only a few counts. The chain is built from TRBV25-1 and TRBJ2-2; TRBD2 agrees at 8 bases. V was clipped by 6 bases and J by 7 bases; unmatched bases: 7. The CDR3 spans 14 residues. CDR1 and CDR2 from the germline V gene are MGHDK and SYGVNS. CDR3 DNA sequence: TGTGCCAGCAGCCGGGGGGGACAAAACGGGGAGCTGTTTTTT. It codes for CASSRGGQNGELFF.

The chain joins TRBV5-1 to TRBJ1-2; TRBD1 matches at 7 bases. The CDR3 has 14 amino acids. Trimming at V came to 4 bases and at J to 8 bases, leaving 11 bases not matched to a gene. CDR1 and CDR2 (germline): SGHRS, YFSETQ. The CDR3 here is CASSHRQGSEGYTF. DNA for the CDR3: TGCGCCAGCAGCCACCGACAGGGATCGGAAGGCTACACCTTC.

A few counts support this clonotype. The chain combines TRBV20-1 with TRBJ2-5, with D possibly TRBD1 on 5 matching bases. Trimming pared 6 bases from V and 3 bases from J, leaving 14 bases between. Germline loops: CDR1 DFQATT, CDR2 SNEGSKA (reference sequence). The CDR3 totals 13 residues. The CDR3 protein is CSASRQPKETQYF. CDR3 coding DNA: TGCAGTGCCTCGAGACAGCCCAAAGAGACCCAGTACTTC.

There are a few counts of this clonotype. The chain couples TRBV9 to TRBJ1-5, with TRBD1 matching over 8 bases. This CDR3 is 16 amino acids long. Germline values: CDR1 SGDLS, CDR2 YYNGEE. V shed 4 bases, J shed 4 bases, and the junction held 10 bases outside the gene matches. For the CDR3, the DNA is TGTGCCAGCAGCCCGGGGACAGGAGCATCTAATCAGCCCCAGCATTTT. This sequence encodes CASSPGTGASNQPQHF.

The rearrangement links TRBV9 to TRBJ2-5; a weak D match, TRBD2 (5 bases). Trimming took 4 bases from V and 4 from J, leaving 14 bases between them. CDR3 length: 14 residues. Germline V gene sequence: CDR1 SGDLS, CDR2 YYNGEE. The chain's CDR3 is CASSSQIGRETQYF. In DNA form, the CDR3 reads TGTGCCAGCAGCTCCCAGATTGGGAGAGAGACCCAGTACTTC.

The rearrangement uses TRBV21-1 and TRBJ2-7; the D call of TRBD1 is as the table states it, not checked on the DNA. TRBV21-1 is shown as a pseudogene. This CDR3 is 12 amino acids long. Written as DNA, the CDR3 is TGTGCCAGCAGGGCCAGGGAGTCCGAGCAGTACGTC. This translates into CASRARESEQYV.

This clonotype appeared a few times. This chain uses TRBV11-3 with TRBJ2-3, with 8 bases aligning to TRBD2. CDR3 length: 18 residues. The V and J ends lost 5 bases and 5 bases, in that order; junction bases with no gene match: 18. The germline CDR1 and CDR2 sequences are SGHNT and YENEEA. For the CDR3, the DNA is TGTGCCAGCAGCATAGGACCTCTGGGGCGGGGGGCTGAAGATACGCAGTATTTT. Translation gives CASSIGPLGRGAEDTQYF.

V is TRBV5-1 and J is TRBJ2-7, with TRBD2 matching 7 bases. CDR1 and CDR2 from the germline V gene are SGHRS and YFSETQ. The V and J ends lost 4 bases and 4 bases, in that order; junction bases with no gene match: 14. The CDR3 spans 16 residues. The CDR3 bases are TGCGCCAGCAGCGTCACCAGCGGGGTGCCCGCGTACGAGCAGTACTTC. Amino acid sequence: CASSVTSGVPAYEQYF.

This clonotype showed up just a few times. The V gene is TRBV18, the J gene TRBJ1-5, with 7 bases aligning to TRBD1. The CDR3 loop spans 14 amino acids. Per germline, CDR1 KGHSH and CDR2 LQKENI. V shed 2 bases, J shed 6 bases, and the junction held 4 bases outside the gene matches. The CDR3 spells CASSPARGTQPQHF. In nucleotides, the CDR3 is TGTGCCAGCTCACCAGCCAGGGGGACTCAGCCCCAGCATTTT.

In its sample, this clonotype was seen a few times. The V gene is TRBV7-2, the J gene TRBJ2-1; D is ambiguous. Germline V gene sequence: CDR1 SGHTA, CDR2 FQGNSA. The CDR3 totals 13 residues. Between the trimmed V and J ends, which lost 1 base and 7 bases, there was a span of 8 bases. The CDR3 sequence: CASSLDPRNEQFF. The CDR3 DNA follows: TGTGCCAGCAGCTTAGACCCCCGGAATGAGCAGTTCTTC.

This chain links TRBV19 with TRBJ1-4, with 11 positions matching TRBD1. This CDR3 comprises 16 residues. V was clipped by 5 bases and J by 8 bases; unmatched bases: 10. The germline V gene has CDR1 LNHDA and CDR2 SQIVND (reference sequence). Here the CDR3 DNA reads TGTGCCAGTAGTGGACAGGGGGCGGGACTCGCCGAAAAACTGTTTTTT. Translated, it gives CASSGQGAGLAEKLFF. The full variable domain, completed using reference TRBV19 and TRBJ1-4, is DGGITQSPKYLFRKEGQNVTLSCEQNLNHDAMYWYRQDPGQGLRLIYYSQIVNDFQKGDIAEGYSVSREKKESFPLTVTSAQKNPTAFYLCASSGQGAGLAEKLFFGSGTQLSVL.